The entry below describes one T cell receptor beta chain. These data originate in a study of T cell changes during pregnancy in multiple sclerosis. V was trimmed by 5 bases and J by 5 bases, leaving 16 bases between them. Per germline, CDR1 SEHNR and CDR2 FQNEAQ (reference sequence). The CDR3 is made up of 14 amino acids. Here immunoSEQ multiplex PCR was the method, and the copy in TCRdb shows in-frame clones only, minus some. This sample yields about 99,000 clones, of which approximately 95% are seen a single time; roughly 0.99% belongs to the top ten. The rearrangement links TRBV7-9 to TRBJ2-7; tentative D call: TRBD1 (6 bases). This material consisted of peripheral blood, taken after pregnancy. The clonotype comes from a female donor with multiple sclerosis, enrolled in a pregnancy study. As DNA, the CDR3 is TGTGCCAGCAGCCGTATCGGAACAGGGAACGAGCAGTACTTC. It translates to CASSRIGTGNEQYF.